The rows below give T cell receptor beta chains drawn from one sample of a study of PD-1 blockade in classical Hodgkin lymphoma. TCRdb's table, derived via immunoSEQ multiplex PCR, lists solely in-frame clones and lacks some. The sample yields about 9,300 clones, around 90% seen once. Sequencing was performed on CD8+ T cells from blood. These receptors were taken from a human donor with classical Hodgkin lymphoma. Each CDR3 is given with its conserved first and last residue. D genes are given only for firm matches.

v_call: TRBV5-1; j_call: TRBJ2-3; d_call: -; cdr3_nt: TGCGCCAGCAGCCTAGGGACCATCGGAGATACGCAGTATTTT; cdr3_aa: CASSLGTIGDTQYF
v_call: TRBV15; j_call: TRBJ2-7; d_call: TRBD2; cdr3_nt: TGTGCCACCAGCAGAGGGCTAGCGGGAGTATCCAACGAGCAGTACTTC; cdr3_aa: CATSRGLAGVSNEQYF
v_call: TRBV6-5; j_call: TRBJ1-5; d_call: -; cdr3_nt: TGTGCCAGCAGTTACAAATGGGGCGATCAGCCCCAGCATTTT; cdr3_aa: CASSYKWGDQPQHF
v_call: TRBV2; j_call: TRBJ1-6; d_call: -; cdr3_nt: TGTGCCAGCAGCCCGGACTATAATTCACCCCTCCACTTT; cdr3_aa: CASSPDYNSPLHF
v_call: TRBV5-1; j_call: TRBJ1-1; d_call: -; cdr3_nt: TGCGCCAGCAGCTTACAGGGACAAGCTTTCTTT; cdr3_aa: CASSLQGQAFF
v_call: TRBV14; j_call: TRBJ2-5; d_call: TRBD1; cdr3_nt: TGTGCCAGCAGCGCCGGGACAGGGTTTTGGGAGACCCAGTACTTC; cdr3_aa: CASSAGTGFWETQYF
v_call: TRBV29-1; j_call: TRBJ2-1; d_call: -; cdr3_nt: TGCAGCGCCCATTACTACAATGAGCAGTTCTTC; cdr3_aa: CSAHYYNEQFF
v_call: TRBV5-6; j_call: TRBJ2-7; d_call: -; cdr3_nt: TGTGCCAGCAGCTTGGGGGATTACGAGCAGTACTTC; cdr3_aa: CASSLGDYEQYF
v_call: TRBV7-2; j_call: TRBJ2-7; d_call: -; cdr3_nt: TGTGCCAGCAGCTCCCTAACGGGGGTGTTCTACGAGCAGTACTTC; cdr3_aa: CASSSLTGVFYEQYF
v_call: TRBV11-2; j_call: TRBJ2-7; d_call: TRBD2; cdr3_nt: TGTGCCAGCAGCCCTTTTAGGACTAGCGGTTACGAGCAGTACTTC; cdr3_aa: CASSPFRTSGYEQYF
v_call: TRBV2; j_call: TRBJ2-2; d_call: -; cdr3_nt: TGTGCCATGAAGGAGGACACCGGGGAGCTGTTTTTT; cdr3_aa: CAMKEDTGELFF
v_call: TRBV7-2; j_call: TRBJ2-7; d_call: -; cdr3_nt: TGTGCCAGCAGCCCCAACTGGCAGAGCGAGCAGTACTTC; cdr3_aa: CASSPNWQSEQYF
v_call: TRBV5-1; j_call: TRBJ2-1; d_call: -; cdr3_nt: TGCGCCAGCAGCCCGATGGGGGGAGACTTTCACAATGAGCAGTTCTTC; cdr3_aa: CASSPMGGDFHNEQFF
v_call: TRBV6-6; j_call: TRBJ2-7; d_call: TRBD1; cdr3_nt: TGTGCCAGCAGTCCGACAGGGGGCTACGAGCAGTACTTC; cdr3_aa: CASSPTGGYEQYF